The rows below give T cell receptor beta chains drawn from one sample of a study of HIV-infected patients and healthy controls. TCRdb processed the 5' RACE reads anew with MiXCR; each CDR3 protein has one entry. The sample contains about 6,500 distinct CDR3 sequences, 6.5% to 7.5% of which appear only once. Sequences were derived from blood, sampled during antiretroviral therapy. Source of these receptors: an adult with HIV infection. The CDR3 runs from the conserved cysteine through the conserved F or W. A D gene is named only where the DNA matches it firmly. Rows give clone size only sometimes, using once, few, many, or a class for an expanded clone.

CDR3	DNA	V	J	size	D
CASSPADEQYF	TGTGCCAGCAGCCCGGCGGATGAGCAGTACTTC	TRBV7-8	TRBJ2-7	few	.
CASSQVGISSFGYTF	TGCGCCAGCAGCCAAGTTGGAATTTCCAGCTTTGGCTACACCTTC	TRBV4-1	TRBJ1-2	medium-sized	.
CASSRSGNLAGGQETQYF	TGTGCCAGCAGCCGTAGTGGGAACTTAGCGGGAGGGCAAGAGACCCAGTACTTC	TRBV11-2	TRBJ2-5	medium-sized	TRBD2
CASSDSGGGTDTQYF	TGTGCCAGCAGTGACTCGGGGGGAGGCACAGATACGCAGTATTTT	TRBV2	TRBJ2-3	many	TRBD2
CASSRTGSSYEQYF	TGTGCCAGCAGTAGGACAGGTAGCTCCTACGAGCAGTACTTC	TRBV25-1	TRBJ2-7	medium-sized	TRBD1
CASSVGQGTEAFF	TGTGCCAGCAGTGTAGGGCAGGGCACTGAAGCTTTCTTT	TRBV25-1	TRBJ1-1	many	.
CASSERTKWDVTQYF	TGTGCCAGCAGTGAACGGACTAAGTGGGATGTGACCCAGTACTTC	TRBV6-1	TRBJ2-5	medium-sized	.
CSARGNRGAFF	TGCAGTGCTAGAGGGAACAGAGGGGCTTTCTTT	TRBV20-1	TRBJ1-1	medium-sized	.
CASRWASGAYEQYF	TGCGCCAGCAGGTGGGCTAGCGGAGCCTACGAGCAGTACTTC	TRBV10-2	TRBJ2-7	medium-sized	TRBD2
CASSDRDSYEQYF	TGTGCCAGCTCGGACCGGGACAGCTACGAGCAGTACTTC	TRBV18	TRBJ2-7	many	TRBD1
CASSSGQSFEAFF	TGTGCCAGCAGTAGCGGACAGAGTTTTGAAGCTTTCTTT	TRBV5-6	TRBJ1-1	medium-sized	.
CASSAIRGASFQPQHF	TGTGCCAGCAGCGCCATTAGGGGGGCGTCGTTTCAGCCCCAGCATTTT	TRBV6-2/TRBV6-3	TRBJ1-5	many	.
CASSRGSGMGDTQYF	TGTGCCAGCAGCCGGGGTAGCGGAATGGGAGATACGCAGTATTTT	TRBV3-1	TRBJ2-3	medium-sized	.
CSVGLWGGTEAFF	TGCAGCGTTGGACTCTGGGGTGGAACTGAAGCTTTCTTT	TRBV29-1	TRBJ1-1	many	.
CASSLEQGLYNEQFF	TGTGCCAGCAGCTTAGAACAGGGACTCTACAATGAGCAGTTCTTC	TRBV7-9	TRBJ2-1	medium-sized	.
CASNLGGGFYEQYF	TGTGCCAGCAACCTAGGGGGGGGCTTCTACGAGCAGTACTTC	TRBV5-6	TRBJ2-7	many	.
CASSLQPVVQFF	TGTGCCAGCAGCTTACAACCGGTAGTCCAGTTCTTC	TRBV11-2	TRBJ2-1	medium-sized	.
CAISDGAGITYEQYF	TGTGCCATCAGTGATGGGGCGGGAATCACCTACGAGCAGTACTTC	TRBV10-3	TRBJ2-7	.	.
CATGPYQPQHF	TGTGCCACTGGGCCCTATCAGCCCCAGCATTTT	TRBV19	TRBJ1-5	.	.
CASSQETGTMNTEAFF	TGTGCCAGCAGCCAAGAGACAGGGACTATGAACACTGAAGCTTTCTTT	TRBV4-2	TRBJ1-1	few	TRBD1
CASSLSVESTDTQYF	TGTGCCAGCAGCCTTAGTGTAGAAAGCACAGATACGCAGTATTTT	TRBV3-1	TRBJ2-3	many	.
CASSRRTQYF	TGTGCCAGCAGCCGGCGGACGCAGTATTTT	TRBV28	TRBJ2-3	medium-sized	.
CASRTGSESPLHF	TGTGCCAGCCGGACAGGGTCTGAGTCACCCCTCCACTTT	TRBV2	TRBJ1-6	medium-sized	TRBD1
CASSLDKQGWETQYF	TGTGCCAGCAGCTTAGATAAACAGGGATGGGAGACCCAGTACTTC	TRBV11-2	TRBJ2-5	many	.
CASSEDSYSYNEQFF	TGTGCCAGCAGTGAGGACAGTTACTCCTACAATGAGCAGTTCTTC	TRBV6-1	TRBJ2-1	medium-sized	.
CASSRTDSSTDTQYF	TGTGCCAGCTCACGGACGGACAGTAGCACAGATACGCAGTATTTT	TRBV18	TRBJ2-3	medium-sized	.
CASSLGDTYQETQYF	TGTGCCAGCAGCCTCGGTGATACTTACCAAGAGACCCAGTACTTC	TRBV7-2	TRBJ2-5	few	.
CATSDLPGISSTGELFF	TGTGCCACCAGTGATTTGCCCGGGATCTCTAGCACCGGGGAGCTGTTTTTT	TRBV24-1	TRBJ2-2	.	.
CASSLGGLGYEQYF	TGTGCCAGCAGCTTGGGGGGTCTGGGTTACGAGCAGTACTTC	TRBV7-8	TRBJ2-7	medium-sized	.
CASSQERQAGELFF	TGCGCCAGCAGCCAAGAGAGACAAGCCGGGGAGCTGTTTTTT	TRBV4-1	TRBJ2-2	medium-sized	.
CASSRDDGSPLHF	TGTGCCAGCAGCCGCGACGACGGGTCACCCCTCCACTTT	TRBV7-9	TRBJ1-6	many	.
CAWSVGSYEQYF	TGTGCCTGGAGTGTTGGTTCCTACGAGCAGTACTTC	TRBV30	TRBJ2-7	many	.
CASSLQGANTEAFF	TGTGCCAGCAGCCTACAGGGGGCGAACACTGAAGCTTTCTTT	TRBV9	TRBJ1-1	many	TRBD1
CASLQGPTNYGYTF	TGTGCCAGCCTTCAGGGGCCCACTAACTATGGCTACACCTTC	TRBV28	TRBJ1-2	many	.
CASAAGTGDEKLFF	TGTGCCAGCGCCGCCGGGACAGGGGATGAAAAACTGTTTTTT	TRBV7-9	TRBJ1-4	medium-sized	TRBD1
CASSLLSTEAFF	TGTGCCAGCAGCTTATTATCGACTGAAGCTTTCTTT	TRBV11-2	TRBJ1-1	many	.
CASSYQYEQYF	TGTGCCAGCAGTTATCAATACGAGCAGTACTTC	TRBV6-2/TRBV6-3	TRBJ2-7	many	.
CSARKTGEGSYTF	TGCAGTGCCAGGAAAACAGGGGAGGGCAGCTACACCTTC	TRBV20-1	TRBJ1-2	.	TRBD1
CATSDLRTDRATDTQYF	TGTGCCACCAGTGATCTCAGAACGGACAGGGCCACAGATACGCAGTATTTT	TRBV24-1	TRBJ2-3	many	TRBD1
CASSQDSPYEQYF	TGTGCCAGCAGCCAGGACAGTCCCTACGAGCAGTACTTC	TRBV12-3/TRBV12-4	TRBJ2-7	many	.
CASSTREYDTGELFF	TGTGCCAGTAGTACGCGGGAGTACGACACCGGGGAGCTGTTTTTT	TRBV19	TRBJ2-2	many	TRBD2
CSGGGREAFF	TGCAGCGGTGGGGGGCGTGAAGCTTTCTTT	TRBV29-1	TRBJ1-1	medium-sized	.
CASSYLAYNEQFF	TGTGCCAGCAGCTATCTAGCATACAATGAGCAGTTCTTC	TRBV7-8	TRBJ2-1	medium-sized	.
CASSSELASPRESNEQFF	TGTGCCAGCAGCTCCGAGCTGGCTAGCCCACGAGAAAGCAATGAGCAGTTCTTC	TRBV12-3/TRBV12-4	TRBJ2-1	.	.
CASSEAGGPVTYEQYF	TGTGCCAGCAGTGAAGCGGGAGGCCCGGTCACCTACGAGCAGTACTTC	TRBV2	TRBJ2-7	medium-sized	.